This T cell receptor beta chain was profiled in a study of blood T cell repertoires in COVID-19. Authors' processing steps: Reference gene primers were amplified, and this amplification served to estimate nucleated cell counts. Profiling relied on immunoSEQ multiplex PCR, and the TCRdb table lists in-frame clones only, not all of them. The V and J calls and clone size are taken from that table; D and trimming were inferred from the DNA. Of hundreds of thousands of clones in the sample, approximately 84% were seen once. Germline CDR1 is LGHDT and CDR2 is YNNKEL (reference sequence). The length of the CDR3 is 15 residues. V was trimmed by 1 base and J by 1 base, leaving 8 bases between them.

The TCR was taken from an elderly woman with acute or convalescent COVID-19. The chain links TRBV3-1 (or the pseudogene TRBV3-2) to TRBJ2-1, with D perhaps matching TRBD1 (6 bases). Sequencing was carried out using peripheral blood. The CDR3 spells CASSQGGQSYNEQFF. Written as DNA, the CDR3 is TGTGCCAGCAGCCAAGGTGGACAGTCCTACAATGAGCAGTTCTTC.